This T cell receptor (beta chain) was identified in a study of CD8 T cells in Susac syndrome. The sequenced target, TCR beta, came from blood CD8+ and CD4+ T cells. Random hexamers served to reverse transcribe roughly 0.5 to 1 ug RNA. Multiplex immunoSEQ PCR targeted 54 Vbeta and 13 Jbeta TCR beta segments. One entry per CDR3 protein results from TCRdb running MiXCR on the immunoSEQ multiplex PCR reads. The repertoire has approximately 130,000 distinct CDR3 sequences, 90% to 95% of them found once; the top ten carry around 0.25%. Germline V CDR1 and CDR2: SGHAT, FQNNGV. V dropped 5 bases and J dropped 4 bases, with 15 bases sitting between them. The length of the CDR3 is 14 residues.

The clonotype originates from a human donor with multiple sclerosis. V and J are TRBV11-2 and TRBJ2-7; a possible D gene is TRBD2 (5 bases). The source material was CD8+ T cells from PBMCs. The CDR3, as DNA: TGTGCCAGCAGCACCCCCGGGAAGGGATACGAGCAGTACTTC. Translating gives CASSTPGKGYEQYF.